This T cell receptor beta chain was sequenced in a study of shared clonotypes between healthy human individuals. Assay: immunoSEQ multiplex PCR; the TCRdb copy retains only in-frame clones and omits some. The sample lists some 980,000 clones, roughly 72% occurring once. This TCR was sampled from a man between 18 and 35 years old in good health. The sample taken for sequencing was memory CD4+ T cells sorted from blood. Specified subset: CD45RA-negative fraction.

CDR3 sequence: CASSSGLANSGANVLTF. DNA for the CDR3: TGCGCCAGCAGTTCGGGACTAGCAAATTCTGGGGCCAACGTCCTGACTTTC. The chain is built from TRBV5-1 and TRBJ2-6; 9 bases match TRBD2. Germline V gives CDR1 SGHRS, CDR2 YFSETQ. V dropped 5 bases and J dropped 1; count of bases not matched to a gene: 7. This CDR3 contains 17 residues. The variable domain in full, with the rest retrieved from reference TRBV5-1 and TRBJ2-6, is KAGVTQTPRYLIKTRGQQVTLSCSPISGHRSVSWYQQTPGQGLQFLFEYFSETQRNKGNFPGRFSGRQFSNSRSEMNVSTLELGDSALYLCASSSGLANSGANVLTFGAGSRLTVL.